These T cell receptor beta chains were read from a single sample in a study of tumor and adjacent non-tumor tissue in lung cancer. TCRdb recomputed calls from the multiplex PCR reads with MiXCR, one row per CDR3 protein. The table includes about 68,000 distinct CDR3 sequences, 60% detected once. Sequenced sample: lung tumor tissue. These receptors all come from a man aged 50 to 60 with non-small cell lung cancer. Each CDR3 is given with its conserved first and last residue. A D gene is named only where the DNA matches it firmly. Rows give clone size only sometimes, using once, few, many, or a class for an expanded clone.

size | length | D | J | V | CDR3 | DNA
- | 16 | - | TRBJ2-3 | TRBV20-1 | CSARVARIKHIDTQYF | TGCAGTGCTAGAGTTGCGAGGATAAAACACATAGATACGCAGTATTTT
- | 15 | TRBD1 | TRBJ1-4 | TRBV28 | CASSSDRGRAEKLFF | TGTGCCAGCAGTTCGGACAGGGGGCGGGCTGAAAAACTGTTTTTT
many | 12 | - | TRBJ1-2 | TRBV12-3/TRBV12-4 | CASSFSGYGYTF | TGTGCCAGCAGTTTCTCGGGTTATGGCTACACCTTC
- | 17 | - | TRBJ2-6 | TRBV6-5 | CASSYTDRARGVNVLTF | TGTGCCAGCAGTTACACCGACAGGGCTCGGGGGGTCAATGTCCTGACTTTC
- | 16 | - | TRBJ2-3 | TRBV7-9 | CASSLVVGGRADTRHF | TGTGCCAGCAGCTTAGTAGTGGGAGGTCGAGCAGATACGCGGCATTTT
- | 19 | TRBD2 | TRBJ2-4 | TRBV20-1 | CSGRVGTGGDYKSKNIQYF | TGCAGTGGAAGAGTGGGGACGGGCGGGGACTACAAGTCCAAAAACATTCAGTACTTC
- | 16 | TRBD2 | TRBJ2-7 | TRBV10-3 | CAISGTGGLAAYVQYF | TGTGCCATCAGTGGAACAGGGGGACTAGCGGCCTACGTGCAGTATTTC
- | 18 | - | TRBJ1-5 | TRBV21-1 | CASSKEFSAGDSNQPQHF | TGTGCCAGCAGCAAAGAATTCAGTGCAGGGGATAGCAATCAGCCCCAGCATTTT
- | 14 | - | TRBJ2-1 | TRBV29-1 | CSIEDAGRGDEQLF | TGCAGCATTGAAGATGCAGGCCGCGGGGATGAGCAGCTCTTC
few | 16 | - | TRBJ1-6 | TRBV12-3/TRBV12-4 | CASSLALSGGDPPLHF | TGTGCCAGCAGTTTAGCGCTATCGGGCGGAGATCCACCCCTCCACTTT
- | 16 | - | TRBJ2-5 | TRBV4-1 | CASTQDPRGRGETQYF | TGCGCCAGCACCCAAGATCCAAGGGGGCGGGGGGAGACCCAGTACTTC
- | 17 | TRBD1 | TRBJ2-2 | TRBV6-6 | CASTTLAGGTNTGELFF | TGTGCCAGCACCACTTTAGCAGGGGGCACGAACACCGGGGAGCTGTTTTTT
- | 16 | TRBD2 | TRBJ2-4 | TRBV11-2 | CAGAAQLAASKNIQCF | TGTGCCGGCGCGGCTCAGCTAGCGGCCTCCAAAAACATTCAGTGCTTC
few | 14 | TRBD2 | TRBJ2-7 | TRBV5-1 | CASSLTSGYYEQYF | TGCGCCAGCAGCTTGACTAGCGGCTACTACGAGCAGTACTTC
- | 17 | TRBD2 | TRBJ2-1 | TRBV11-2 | CSSSLARDGGASNEQFF | TGTTCCAGCAGCTTGGCTCGTGACGGGGGGGCCTCGAATGAGCAGTTCTTC
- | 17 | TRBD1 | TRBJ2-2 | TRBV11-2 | CASSSGRGTFVAGELFF | TGTGCCAGCAGCTCGGGCAGGGGGACCTTCGTAGCCGGGGAGCTGTTTTTT